Ten or more counts support the clone carrying this T cell receptor beta chain. The germline V and J ends were trimmed by 2 bases and 0 bases, with 11 bases remaining between them. The CDR3 is made up of 15 amino acids. Per the germline V gene, CDR1 is MGHRA and CDR2 is YSYEKL. Cells sorted as Tregs were CD4+, CD25+ and CD127-/low. Semi-nested PCR with Nested Universal Primer A followed constant-region reverse priming of full-length variable regions. A single record per CDR3 protein comes from TCRdb applying MiXCR to the 5' RACE reads. The sample has around 44,000 distinct CDR3 sequences, 22% seen once.

Sequencing input: Tregs sorted from blood. This TCR derives from a female donor with breast cancer. This chain uses TRBV4-1 with TRBJ2-7; the D gene could be TRBD1 or TRBD2 (6 bases each). In nucleotides, the CDR3 is TGCGCCAGCAGCCAACCCGGGGGCAGCTCCTACGAGCAGTACTTC. Its protein product is CASSQPGGSSYEQYF.